The T cell receptor beta chain under discussion was sequenced for a study of CD8 T cells in ankylosing spondylitis. Study-level findings and limits: Some of the motif variants had earlier been found in reactive arthritis patients' fluid and blood. Researchers report that disease-linked clones proved CD8+ and relatively rare in peripheral blood. Enrichment of disease-linked clones was reportedly significant in matched ankylosing spondylitis synovial fluid. Made up of eight highly homologous variants, a TCR beta motif appeared characteristic of ankylosing spondylitis blood.

A note on this clonotype: The target antigen is unknown.

Trimming removed 3 bases from V and 1 base from J; junction bases left unmatched: 9. Germline CDR1 reads SGHAT; CDR2 reads FQNNGV. The CDR3 sequence is 18 residues long. Each TCR beta library was made by quantitative 5'-RACE that incorporated molecular barcodes. A single record per CDR3 protein comes from TCRdb applying MiXCR to the 5' RACE reads. This sample has a few hundred thousand distinct CDR3 sequences; 20% to 25% occur once, and the top ten carry approximately 16%. The TCR originated in a male donor with ankylosing spondylitis. The chain combines TRBV11-2 with TRBJ2-5, with TRBD2 matching over 12 bases. The sample was blood, either unsorted or a sorted T cell fraction (not recorded which). The DNA of the CDR3 is TGTGCCAGCAGCTTCGGGACTAGCGGGCCTCTGAGCCAAGAGACCCAGTACTTC. Translating gives CASSFGTSGPLSQETQYF.